This TCR beta chain was sequenced in a study of memory CD4+ T cells and cytomegalovirus serostatus. Study-wide background: Of the healthy Belgian adults, 9 or 10 were CMV seropositive and 24 seronegative.

Single viable CD3+CD4+CD8-CD45RO+ cells were sorted as the memory CD4+ T cells. Here immunoSEQ multiplex PCR was the method, and the copy in TCRdb shows in-frame clones only, minus some. The sample contains some 53,000 clones, roughly three quarters of which appear only once. This clone came up once. Per germline, CDR1 LNHDA and CDR2 SQIVND (reference sequence). This CDR3 has 15 residues. Trimming cost V 4 bases and J 0 bases, with 11 bases left between them. The chain carries TRBV19 and TRBJ2-3; D may correspond to TRBD1 or TRBD2 (5 bases each). The clonotype was recovered from an adult in good health and CMV-seronegative. What was sequenced was memory CD4+ T cells from blood. The CDR3 spells CASSNEGLSTDTQYF. The CDR3 nucleotides are TGTGCCAGTAGTAATGAGGGGCTTAGCACAGATACGCAGTATTTT.